This T cell receptor beta chain was observed in a study of shared clonotypes between healthy human individuals. Study results and caveats: Around 5% of naive CD4 clonotypes were shared across a few donors.

Points on this clone: The antigen remains undetermined.

The CDR3 has 16 amino acids. The germline V gene encodes CDR1 SNHLY and CDR2 FYNNEI. Investigators spread the genomic DNA of each subset evenly over several immunoSEQ plates. Per the original data handling: Junction-only sequences without quality scores were provided by ImmunoSEQ, so filtering was different. Produced via immunoSEQ multiplex PCR; TCRdb's table is partial and in-frame only. V and J calls plus clone size are reproduced from that table; the DNA served to infer D and trimming. The sample consists of approximately 2.5 million clones, 93% of them appearing once. The receptor was isolated from a man aged 18 to 30 in good health. Some clones in this sample may be carry-over from other donors' samples. The sample was naive CD4+ T cells from PBMCs. The sample's subset: CD45RA+ positively selected. V gene TRBV2 combines with J gene TRBJ2-5; 9 bases line up with TRBD2. The end of the DNA fits TRBJ2-7 better, so the J call may be wrong. The CDR3 nucleotides are TGTGCCAGCAGTGAATACGGGACTAGCCGATCCTACGAGCAGTACTTC. It yields the protein CASSEYGTSRSYEQYF.